The 32 T cell receptor beta chains below were found in one sample sequenced in a study of blood T cell repertoires in COVID-19. Only in-frame clones appear in the TCRdb table, and some are missing; sequencing was by immunoSEQ multiplex PCR. The sample carries around 78,000 clones, around 89% recorded once. The specimen was PBMCs or T cells enriched from blood (not recorded which). Every receptor here comes from a woman aged 50 to 60 with acute COVID-19.

This chain's CDR3 is CASSQDPTSGRSNEQFF. The CDR3 nucleotides are TGTGCCAGCAGCCAAGATCCGACTAGCGGGAGGTCTAATGAGCAGTTCTTC. V and J are TRBV4-2 and TRBJ2-1; 13 bases map to TRBD2. Germline assignment: CDR1 LGHNA and CDR2 YNFKEQ. This CDR3 spans 17 amino acids. V gave up 0 bases and J gave up 7 bases; unmatched junction bases: 6.

The table lists this clone with a few counts. V usage is TRBV7-2 and J usage is TRBJ1-2, with no clear D. CDR3 length: 13 residues. Germline V gene sequence: CDR1 SGHTA, CDR2 FQGNSA. Trimming left V 2 bases short and J 4 bases short, with 8 bases between. The DNA for the CDR3 is TGTGCCAGCAGCTTATCAGAATCCTATGGCTACACCTTC. This gives the protein CASSLSESYGYTF.

This clone showed up just once. The chain combines TRBV9 with TRBJ1-1; D unresolved. The CDR3 sequence is 14 residues long. V lost 4 bases to trimming and J lost 4 bases, with 14 bases between them. Per the germline V gene, CDR1 is SGDLS and CDR2 is YYNGEE. CDR3 in amino acids: CASSFTPSGTEAFF. DNA for the CDR3: TGTGCCAGCAGCTTTACACCCTCGGGCACTGAAGCTTTCTTT.

The CDR3 loop is CASSPVNTGTNEKLFF. For the CDR3, the DNA is TGTGCCAGTAGCCCCGTTAACACAGGAACAAATGAAAAACTGTTTTTT. The V call is TRBV19, the J call TRBJ1-4, with a possible D match to TRBD1 (5 bases). The V gene lost 6 bases and the J gene lost 5 bases, with 19 bases spanning the gap. The germline V gene has CDR1 LNHDA and CDR2 SQIVND (reference sequence). The CDR3 sequence is 16 residues long.

The rearrangement joins TRBV27 to TRBJ1-4, with a possible D match to TRBD1 (6 bases). Per the germline V gene, CDR1 is MNHEY and CDR2 is SMNVEV (reference sequence). V lost 5 bases and J lost 4, with 11 bases in between. This CDR3 is 14 amino acids long. In DNA, the CDR3 is TGTGCCAGCAGTCGGGGGGGCCATAATGAAAAACTGTTTTTT. Protein sequence: CASSRGGHNEKLFF.

Only one count was recorded for this clone. The rearrangement links TRBV7-8 to TRBJ2-2, with 7 bases fitting TRBD2. CDR1 is SGHVS and CDR2 is FQNEAQ in the germline V gene. CDR3 size: 15 residues. J lost 5 bases, V lost 1 base, and 4 bases had no gene match. The CDR3 DNA reads TGTGCCAGCAGCTTAGGGACTAGTAGGACCGGGGAGCTGTTTTTT. It is translated as CASSLGTSRTGELFF.

The V call is TRBV10-1, the J call TRBJ1-2; weak D call: TRBD1 (6 bases). Germline V gives CDR1 WNHNN, CDR2 SYGVQD (reference sequence). The length of the CDR3 is 14 residues. Trimming stripped 6 bases from V and 3 bases from J, with 14 bases between. The CDR3 is CASRGQGTYYGYTF. CDR3 DNA: TGCGCCAGCAGGGGTCAGGGGACATACTATGGCTACACCTTC.

The chain joins TRBV6-5 to TRBJ2-1; D is unresolved. The length of the CDR3 is 14 residues. V lost 2 bases to trimming and J lost 6 bases, with 11 bases between them. Germline values: CDR1 MNHEY, CDR2 SVGAGI. The chain's CDR3 is CASSYGPNRNEQFF. CDR3 in DNA: TGTGCCAGCAGTTACGGCCCCAACCGCAATGAGCAGTTCTTC.

The chain employs TRBV3-1 (or the pseudogene TRBV3-2) and TRBJ2-1; D perhaps matches TRBD2 (6 bases). Germline CDR1 LGHDT, CDR2 YNNKEL (reference sequence). This CDR3 is 15 amino acids long. Trimming removed 2 bases at V and 7 bases at J, with 15 bases between. CDR3 region: CASSQYGGSRNEQFF. The CDR3 DNA reads TGTGCCAGCAGCCAATACGGAGGGAGCCGTAATGAGCAGTTCTTC.

The chain links TRBV4-2 to TRBJ1-1, with D unresolved. Germline CDR1 and CDR2: LGHNA and YNFKEQ. Trimming took 1 base from V and 3 from J, leaving 9 bases between them. The CDR3 contains 14 residues. CDR3 sequence reads: CASSQVSSYTEAFF. In DNA, the CDR3 is TGTGCCAGCAGCCAAGTATCGTCTTACACTGAAGCTTTCTTT.

The J gene is TRBJ1-5, the V gene TRBV7-2; no clear D. This CDR3 region has 15 residues. Trimming left V 2 bases short and J 5 bases short, with 13 bases between. From germline, CDR1 is SGHTA and CDR2 FQGNSA. The DNA for the CDR3 is TGTGCCAGCAGCTTATCAGCCCAGAGCGATCAGCCCCAGCATTTT. This encodes CASSLSAQSDQPQHF.

The rearrangement links TRBV25-1 to TRBJ2-2, with TRBD1 as a possible D gene (5 bases). Germline V gene lookup returns CDR1 MGHDK and CDR2 SYGVNS. Trimming pared 1 base from V and 4 bases from J, leaving 16 bases between. The CDR3 length is 17 residues. CDR3 sequence reads: CASSESSRVQGTGELFF. Here the CDR3 DNA reads TGTGCCAGCAGTGAATCCAGCCGTGTGCAGGGCACCGGGGAGCTGTTTTTT.

This chain uses TRBV3-1 (or the pseudogene TRBV3-2) with TRBJ2-7; 10 nucleotides agree with TRBD2. Germline trimming cut 1 base from V and 7 bases from J; bases unmatched to any gene: 10. CDR1 and CDR2 from the germline V gene are LGHDT and YNNKEL (reference sequence). The CDR3 runs 16 residues. The CDR3 sequence is CASSQGGLAAYGEQYF. CDR3 DNA sequence: TGTGCCAGCAGCCAAGGAGGACTAGCGGCTTATGGGGAGCAGTACTTC.

The CDR3, as DNA: TGTGCCAGCAGCTTGTTAGCGGGATCCTACAATGAGCAGTTCTTC. Its protein product is CASSLLAGSYNEQFF. The chain joins TRBV7-8 to TRBJ2-1, with 8 bases lining up with TRBD2. Per the germline V gene, CDR1 is SGHVS and CDR2 is FQNEAQ. Unmatched junction bases numbered 2, after V lost 3 bases and J lost 1 base. The CDR3 totals 15 residues.

The CDR3 region is CASSQAPDSGSLGGEQFF. DNA for the CDR3: TGCGCCAGCAGCCAAGCCCCCGATAGCGGGAGCTTAGGCGGTGAGCAGTTCTTC. This chain connects TRBV4-3 to TRBJ2-1; TRBD2 matches at 9 bases. This CDR3 is built from 18 residues. With V trimmed by 1 base and J by 9 bases, 16 bases remained unmatched. Germline CDR1 is LGHNA and CDR2 is YSLEER.

The CDR3 bases are TGTGCCAGCAGCTTTAAACCAGCGGGATTGTATACAAACGATGAGCAGTTCTTC. This codes for CASSFKPAGLYTNDEQFF. V and J are TRBV7-9 and TRBJ2-1; 7 nucleotides match TRBD2. The CDR3 totals 18 residues. Germline CDR1 and CDR2: SEHNR and FQNEAQ (reference sequence). After removal of 3 bases from V and 8 bases from J, the junction contained 19 bases not matched to a gene. Full variable domain (rest looked up from reference TRBV7-9 and TRBJ2-1): DTGVSQNPRHKITKRGQNVTFRCDPISEHNRLYWYRQTLGQGPEFLTYFQNEAQLEKSRLLSDRFSAERPKGSFSTLEIQRTEQGDSAMYLCASSFKPAGLYTNDEQFFGPGTRLTVL.

The CDR3 sequence is CASSLRVEGIRNTIYF. In nucleotides, the CDR3 is TGTGCCAGCAGCTTAAGGGTGGAGGGGATCAGAAACACCATATATTTT. V usage is TRBV11-2 and J usage is TRBJ1-3; tentative D call: TRBD1 (5 bases). Trimming shortened V by 2 bases and J by 5 bases, and 16 bases separated the two germline ends. The CDR3 is 16 amino acids. Germline assignment: CDR1 SGHAT and CDR2 FQNNGV. Together with reference TRBV11-2 and TRBJ1-3, the CDR3 gives the full variable domain: EAGVAQSPRYKIIEKRQSVAFWCNPISGHATLYWYQQILGQGPKLLIQFQNNGVVDDSQLPKDRFSAERLKGVDSTLKIQPAKLEDSAVYLCASSLRVEGIRNTIYFGEGSWLTVV.

This clone occurred once. The rearrangement links TRBV19 to TRBJ1-2; D gene uncertain. CDR1 and CDR2 (germline): LNHDA, SQIVND (reference sequence). Trimming took off 4 bases at V and 5 bases at J, with 11 bases between the two ends. The CDR3 has 13 amino acids. The CDR3 DNA sequence: TGTGCCAGTAGTACCCCGGAGGAGTATGGCTACACCTTC. Protein sequence: CASSTPEEYGYTF.

The chain carries TRBV6-4 and TRBJ2-2, with 12 bases aligning to TRBD2. The CDR3 is made up of 15 amino acids. J was trimmed by 6 bases and V by 5 bases; bases with no gene match: 4. Per the germline V gene, CDR1 is MRHNA and CDR2 is SNTAGT. The CDR3 coding sequence is TGTGCCAGCAGTAGACTAGCGGGAGAGGCCGGGGAGCTGTTTTTT. This gives the protein CASSRLAGEAGELFF.

The sample holds one count of this clone. V usage is TRBV7-3 and J usage is TRBJ2-1; 7 bases line up with TRBD1. The CDR3 covers 16 residues. V lost 0 bases, J lost 5 bases, and 7 bases stayed unmatched. From germline, CDR1 is SGHTA and CDR2 FQGTGA. CDR3 loop: CASSLTGGAWNNEQFF. The CDR3 DNA reads TGTGCCAGCAGCTTAACAGGGGGCGCTTGGAACAATGAGCAGTTCTTC.

This clone was seen only a few times. The genes are TRBV7-9 and TRBJ1-2; D ambiguous. Germline V gene sequence: CDR1 SEHNR, CDR2 FQNEAQ (reference sequence). This CDR3 is 14 amino acids long. Trimming shortened V by 0 bases and J by 8 bases, and 13 bases separated the two germline ends. The CDR3 sequence is CASSLAHEGYGYTF. The CDR3 DNA reads TGTGCCAGCAGCTTAGCCCACGAGGGCTACGGCTACACCTTC. Variable domain in full (rest from reference TRBV7-9 and TRBJ1-2): DTGVSQNPRHKITKRGQNVTFRCDPISEHNRLYWYRQTLGQGPEFLTYFQNEAQLEKSRLLSDRFSAERPKGSFSTLEIQRTEQGDSAMYLCASSLAHEGYGYTFGSGTRLTVV.

J is TRBJ1-2 and V is TRBV2; no definite D call. This CDR3 region has 12 residues. Germline assignment: CDR1 SNHLY and CDR2 FYNNEI. Trimming stripped 6 bases from V and 6 bases from J, with 11 bases between. The CDR3 region has the DNA TGTGCCAGCAGCGCCTCCGGAGATGGCTACACCTTC. Its protein is CASSASGDGYTF.

Only one count was recorded for this clone. The V gene is TRBV27, the J gene TRBJ1-3; weak D call: TRBD1 (5 bases). The CDR3 length is 15 residues. Trimming left V 5 bases short and J 4 bases short, with 15 bases between. Looked up from germline, CDR1 is MNHEY and CDR2 is SMNVEV (reference sequence). In DNA, the CDR3 is TGTGCCAGCAGTCCCATTTCAGGGCTCGGAAACACCATATATTTT. Translation gives CASSPISGLGNTIYF.

The V and J genes are TRBV7-9 and TRBJ1-2; D is undetermined. The CDR3 extends over 14 amino acids. Germline-derived CDR1 and CDR2 are SEHNR and FQNEAQ (reference sequence). The ends were cut back, 1 base at V and 3 bases at J, with 9 bases in the middle. CDR3 protein: CASSLGGRDYGYTF. CDR3 sequence (DNA): TGTGCCAGCAGCTTAGGTGGTCGGGACTATGGCTACACCTTC.

The chain carries TRBV7-9 and TRBJ1-2, with D maybe TRBD1 (6 bases). The CDR3 loop spans 14 amino acids. Between the trimmed V and J ends, which lost 1 base and 3 bases, there was a span of 9 bases. Per the germline V gene, CDR1 is SEHNR and CDR2 is FQNEAQ (reference sequence). The CDR3 DNA is TGTGCCAGCAGCTTAGAGCAGGGGCACTATGGCTACACCTTC. This codes for CASSLEQGHYGYTF.

This rearrangement joins TRBV5-6 to TRBJ2-7; the D gene is possibly TRBD2 (6 bases). V lost 2 bases to trimming and J lost 0 bases, with 12 bases between them. The CDR3 extends over 15 amino acids. Germline V lookup: CDR1 SGHDT, CDR2 YYEEEE. In DNA, the CDR3 is TGTGCCAGCAGCTTTCGCGGGGTGAGCTCCTACGAGCAGTACTTC. The encoded protein is CASSFRGVSSYEQYF.

The V gene is TRBV5-6, the J gene TRBJ2-3, with D possibly being TRBD1 (5 bases). With 7 bases removed from V and 0 bases from J, the gap between germline ends came to 6 bases. The CDR3 is made up of 12 amino acids. CDR1 SGHDT and CDR2 YYEEEE come from the germline V gene. The CDR3 DNA follows: TGTGCCAGCGGGGCTAGCACAGATACGCAGTATTTT. Encoded protein: CASGASTDTQYF.

CDR3 in amino acids: CASSEYPDEQYF. DNA of the CDR3: TGTGCCAGCAGTGAATACCCCGACGAGCAGTACTTC. The chain uses TRBV25-1 and TRBJ2-7; D is unclear. V lost 0 bases, J lost 5 bases, and 5 bases lay in between. In germline, CDR1 is MGHDK, CDR2 SYGVNS. CDR3 length: 12 amino acids.

The chain links TRBV11-3 to TRBJ2-7, with D unresolved. In germline, CDR1 is SGHNT, CDR2 YENEEA. The CDR3 covers 14 residues. With 8 bases removed from V and 0 bases from J, the gap between germline ends came to 14 bases. CDR3 sequence: CASGLAQASYEQYF. For the CDR3, the DNA is TGTGCCAGCGGTCTGGCGCAGGCCTCCTACGAGCAGTACTTC.

This chain connects TRBV28 to TRBJ2-5; D gene ambiguous. The CDR3 has 12 residues. Germline loops: CDR1 MDHEN, CDR2 SYDVKM. The V gene lost 6 bases and the J gene lost 2 bases, with 7 bases spanning the gap. The CDR3 DNA is TGTGCCAGCAGGCTAGGACAAGAGACCCAGTACTTC. Its translation: CASRLGQETQYF.

This chain connects TRBV7-2 to TRBJ1-1; D is unresolved. The V gene lost 5 bases and the J gene lost 10 bases, with 17 bases spanning the gap. The CDR3 is 13 residues long. Germline CDR1 is SGHTA and CDR2 is FQGNSA. The CDR3 DNA is TGTGCCAGCAGCAATTACGGGGATTCGAGAGCTTTCTTT. This gives the protein CASSNYGDSRAFF.

The J gene is TRBJ1-5, the V gene TRBV2; tentative D call: TRBD1 (6 bases). This CDR3 comprises 13 residues. From germline, CDR1 is SNHLY and CDR2 FYNNEI. Trimming removed 2 bases at V and 6 bases at J, with 8 bases between. CDR3 nucleotides: TGTGCCAGCAGTGAACAGGGGCTTCAGCCCCAGCATTTT. Its translation: CASSEQGLQPQHF.